This record covers a single TCR beta chain. Its cognate antigen has yet to be identified. The CDR3 holds 12 amino acids from the cysteine to the phenylalanine. Only the protein is on record. Per the germline V gene (reference sequence), DFQATT is the CDR1 and SNEGSKA is the CDR2. The sample belongs to a study of T cells expressing NK-cell markers (TCRdb year 2020). In terms of the full investigation: Three sorted T-cell subsets (CD3+CD56+NKG2C+, CD3+CD56+NKG2C- and CD3+CD56-NKG2C+) from 8 or 9 donors had their TCR beta-chain repertoires profiled. Of the eight sequenced donors, seven were found to be HCMV-seropositive and one was found to be HCMV-seronegative. All eight donors whose samples were sequenced were randomly selected healthy volunteers, three of them men and five women. Sequencing of the libraries produced 2 x 150 bp reads on Illumina HiSeq 2000/2500, MiSeq or NextSeq.

What the study reported, not specific to this receptor: Those dominant clonotypes were again the most abundant among CD3+CD56-NKG2C+ cells in several donors, at 28.3-60.1%. Whether the expanded NKG2C-expressing T cell clones were specific for HCMV antigens remained unclear. In six donors, the dominant CD3+CD56+NKG2C+ clonotypes were found to rank among the top 10 CD8+ clonotypes and to make up roughly 1.0-7.0% of CD8+ T cells.

Sequenced on an Illumina HiSeq 2000. TCR beta cDNA libraries were prepared using 5'RACE template switching, which introduced a universal primer site and unique molecular identifiers. cDNA synthesis was primed from the TCR beta constant segment and was followed by two successive PCR amplification steps. The study's own analysis went as follows. MIGEC handled demultiplexing of the reads and grouping by UMI, while MiTCR was used to assemble and quantify clonotypes. To remove erroneous sequences, TCR cDNA sequences were retained only when supported by two or more reads. The tcR package was used for downstream repertoire analysis, with clonotypes matched between fractions based on CDR3 nucleotide sequence plus V segment. VDJmatch was used to annotate antigen specificity against VDJdb, with one amino acid substitution allowed in CDR3. The reads, reprocessed by TCRdb, yield one row per CDR3 protein sequence and no DNA. None of the V and J calls come from the authors' own analysis; TCRdb made them. For this sample, the table gives around 470,000 distinct CDR3 sequences. The ten largest account for more than 1.4% of the sample.

To determine HCMV serostatus, a commercial ELISA kit was used to detect HCMV-specific IgG in serum. Peripheral blood mononuclear cells were isolated from blood by Ficoll density gradient centrifugation. Specimen: blood T cells: a sorted CD56 or NKG2C T cell subset, CD4+ or CD8+ T cells, or bulk PBMC T cells (not recorded which). The clonotype was recovered from a woman between 50 and 59 years old in good health. Donor details come from another sample of the same person, matched by shared clones. Here the chain combines TRBV20-1 and TRBJ2-1. CDR3 region: CSVGKMNNEQFF.